This T cell receptor beta chain was found in a study of blood T cell repertoires in COVID-19. V lost 0 bases to trimming and J lost 1 base, with 7 bases between them. The CDR3 extends over 15 amino acids. Germline-derived CDR1 and CDR2 are MNHNS and SASEGT. Assay used: immunoSEQ multiplex PCR; TCRdb lists only in-frame clones, some missing. This sample yields under 200,000 clones, of which 83% are seen a single time; about 1.6% belongs to the top ten. This sequence originates from a human donor in a cohort sampled during active COVID-19. Sequenced material: peripheral blood. The J gene is TRBJ1-5, the V gene TRBV6-1; no firm D call. This chain's CDR3 is CASSEALRSNQPQHF. CDR3 DNA sequence: TGTGCCAGCAGTGAAGCTCTCAGGAGCAATCAGCCCCAGCATTTT.